This T cell receptor beta chain was observed in a study of neurological immune-mediated disorders. TCRdb itself ran the 5' RACE reads through MiXCR, one entry per CDR3 protein. The data show approximately 80,000 distinct CDR3 sequences, with 4.3% seen just once and more than 5% held by the top ten. The CDR3 totals 16 residues. Germline V CDR1 and CDR2: SEHNR, FQNEAQ (reference sequence). The V and J ends lost 5 bases and 0 bases, in that order; junction bases with no gene match: 8. This clonotype was seen repeatedly, ten times or more. Documented time point: longitudinal time-point 3. Sequenced material: PBMCs. The rearrangement uses TRBV7-9 and TRBJ2-3; TRBD1 aligns across 7 bases. The sequence was obtained from a woman in her sixties with multiple sclerosis. CDR3 in DNA: TGTGCCAGCAGCCAAACAGGGGCAATAAGCACAGATACGCAGTATTTT. This codes for CASSQTGAISTDTQYF.